The T cell receptor (beta chain) described here comes from a study of cytomegalovirus exposure and HLA in healthy donors. The table lists this clone with a few counts. Its antigen is currently unknown. Broader study findings: Subsequent analysis revealed that first-cohort TCR clusters tended to co-occur in the 120 or so validation repertoires. It was reported that the classifier diagnosed cytomegalovirus status with high specificity and sensitivity in both the original and validation cohorts. Under in vitro conditions, a few CMV-associated chains were confirmed as specific for CMV antigens.

Trimming removed 3 bases at V and 4 bases at J, with 7 bases between. Germline lookup yields CDR1 MNHNS and CDR2 SASEGT. This CDR3 contains 13 residues. Sequencing used immunoSEQ multiplex PCR; TCRdb keeps in-frame clones, though not all of them. The sample yields almost 200,000 clones, 81% seen once. Sample: PBMCs. The sequence derives from a woman in her twenties or thirties in good health and CMV-seronegative. The chain joins TRBV6-1 to TRBJ1-5; a possible D gene is TRBD1 (5 bases). The CDR3, as DNA: TGTGCCAGCAGTGAGACAGATAATCAGCCCCAGCATTTT. Its protein product is CASSETDNQPQHF.